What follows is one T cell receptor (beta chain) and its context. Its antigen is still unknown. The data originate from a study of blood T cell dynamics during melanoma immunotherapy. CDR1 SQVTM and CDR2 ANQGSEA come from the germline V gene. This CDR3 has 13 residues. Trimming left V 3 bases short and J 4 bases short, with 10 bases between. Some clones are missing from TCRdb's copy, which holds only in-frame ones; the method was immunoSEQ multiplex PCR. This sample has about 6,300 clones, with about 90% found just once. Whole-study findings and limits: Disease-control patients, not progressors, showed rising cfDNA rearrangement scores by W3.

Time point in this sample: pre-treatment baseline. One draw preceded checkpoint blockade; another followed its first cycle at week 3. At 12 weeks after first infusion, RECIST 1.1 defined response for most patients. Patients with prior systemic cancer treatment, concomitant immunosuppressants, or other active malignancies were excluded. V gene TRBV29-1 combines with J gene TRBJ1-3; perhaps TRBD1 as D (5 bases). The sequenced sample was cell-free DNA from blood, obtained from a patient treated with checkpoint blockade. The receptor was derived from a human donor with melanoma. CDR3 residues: CSVDSGTGNTIYF. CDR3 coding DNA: TGCAGCGTTGATTCAGGGACCGGAAACACCATATATTTT.